This entry features one T cell receptor beta chain sequence. TCRdb reprocessed the RT-PCR reads via MiXCR and lists one record per CDR3 protein. The data show over 150,000 distinct CDR3 sequences, around two fifths seen once. This record comes from a study of patients and donors after allogeneic stem cell transplantation. The germline CDR1 and CDR2 sequences are SGHDT and YYEEEE. Trimming at V came to 6 bases and at J to 4 bases, leaving 12 bases not matched to a gene. The CDR3 extends over 16 amino acids. The receptor's source is a human donor who was either an allogeneic HSCT recipient or a stem cell or donor lymphocyte infusion donor (not recorded which). It is not recorded whose cells these are; they may come from a transplant donor. The V call is TRBV5-6, the J call TRBJ2-1, with TRBD2 matching over 8 bases. The sequencing sample was made of blood, either unsorted or a sorted T cell fraction (not recorded which). The CDR3 here is CASTPEAGVGYNEQFF. CDR3 DNA: TGTGCCAGCACCCCCGAAGCGGGAGTGGGGTACAATGAGCAGTTCTTC.